Below, 10 T cell receptor beta chains from the same sample are listed, as sequenced in a study of glioma-infiltrating T cells after dendritic cell vaccination. The protocol was immunoSEQ multiplex PCR, while the TCRdb copy is restricted to in-frame clones and leaves out a portion. This table holds over 90,000 clones, 85% found once. The sample in question was blood, obtained before dendritic cell vaccination. The receptors derive from a human donor with glioblastoma.

This rearrangement joins TRBV5-1 to TRBJ2-7; possibly TRBD2 for D (5 bases). V lost 4 bases, J lost 7 bases, and 18 bases lay in between. Looked up from germline, CDR1 is SGHRS and CDR2 is YFSETQ. CDR3 length equals 14 residues. The CDR3 DNA reads TGCGCCAGCAGCCCGGAGGTACTGGCTTGGGAGCAGTACTTC. It yields the protein CASSPEVLAWEQYF. Looking up the rest from reference TRBV5-1 and TRBJ2-7 gives the full variable domain: KAGVTQTPRYLIKTRGQQVTLSCSPISGHRSVSWYQQTPGQGLQFLFEYFSETQRNKGNFPGRFSGRQFSNSRSEMNVSTLELGDSALYLCASSPEVLAWEQYFGPGTRLTVT.

The chain's CDR3 is CASSYPDREEAFF. CDR3 nucleotides: TGTGCCAGCAGTTACCCGGACAGGGAAGAAGCTTTCTTT. This chain links TRBV6-5 with TRBJ1-1; 8 bases are a match to TRBD1. The CDR3 runs to 13 residues. CDR1 MNHEY and CDR2 SVGAGI come from the germline V gene. The V gene end was trimmed by 2 bases and the J gene end by 8 bases; junction bases not matched to a gene: 4.

V and J are TRBV5-4 and TRBJ2-2; 8 bases agree with TRBD2. The CDR3 runs to 15 residues. The V gene's germline CDR1 is SGHNT and CDR2 YYREEE (reference sequence). Germline trimming cut 4 bases from V and 0 bases from J; bases unmatched to any gene: 2. The CDR3 DNA sequence: TGTGCCAGCAGCCCCGGGAGGGCGAACACCGGGGAGCTGTTTTTT. It is translated as CASSPGRANTGELFF.

The rearrangement links TRBV4-3 to TRBJ2-1, with TRBD2 matching over 10 bases. Germline V gene data show CDR1 as LGHNA and CDR2 as YSLEER. The V segment lost 0 bases and the J segment 8 bases; nucleotides outside the gene matches: 10. The CDR3 spans 17 residues. CDR3 DNA sequence: TGCGCCAGCAGCCAAGACGGTCCTAGCGGGAGAGGGGATGAGCAGTTCTTC. Encoded protein: CASSQDGPSGRGDEQFF.

V and J are TRBV7-9 and TRBJ2-7; 9 bases align to TRBD1. The germline gives CDR1 SEHNR, CDR2 FQNEAQ (reference sequence). J was trimmed by 9 bases and V by 4 bases; bases with no gene match: 10. The CDR3 has 14 residues. The DNA of the CDR3 is TGTGCCAGCAGCTCCATGGACAGGGGAGGAAGGCAGTACTTC. This gives the protein CASSSMDRGGRQYF.

The chain is built from TRBV18 and TRBJ1-2, with a weak D call TRBD1 (5 bases). V was pared by 0 bases and J by 6 bases, with 23 bases between. Germline V lookup: CDR1 KGHSH, CDR2 LQKENI. This CDR3 region has 18 residues. CDR3 protein: CASSPPNSRVPSLDGYTF. For the CDR3, the DNA is TGTGCCAGCTCACCACCAAACTCCAGGGTCCCCTCTTTGGATGGCTACACCTTC. Based on the CDR3 plus reference TRBV18 and TRBJ1-2, the full variable domain is NAGVMQNPRHLVRRRGQEARLRCSPMKGHSHVYWYRQLPEEGLKFMVYLQKENIIDESGMPKERFSAEFPKEGPSILRIQQVVRGDSAAYFCASSPPNSRVPSLDGYTFGSGTRLTVV.

CDR3 in amino acids: CASSSFLAGGGEQFF. The CDR3 bases are TGTGCCAGCAGCTCCTTCCTAGCGGGAGGGGGGGAGCAGTTCTTC. This chain joins TRBV7-6 and TRBJ2-1; 12 bases map to TRBD2. Germline-derived CDR1 and CDR2 are SGHVS and FNYEAQ. Trimming cost V 4 bases and J 10 bases; bases outside gene matches: 8. CDR3 length: 15 amino acids.

The chain combines TRBV2 with TRBJ1-1; TRBD1 matches at 7 bases. This CDR3 has 15 residues. Germline V gives CDR1 SNHLY, CDR2 FYNNEI. V trimming: 7 bases; J trimming: 3 bases; junction bases outside the gene matches: 11. CDR3 sequence reads: CASIPVGGADTEAFF. CDR3 in DNA: TGTGCCAGCATCCCCGTAGGGGGCGCCGACACTGAAGCTTTCTTT. Based on the CDR3 plus reference TRBV2 and TRBJ1-1, the full variable domain is EPEVTQTPSHQVTQMGQEVILRCVPISNHLYFYWYRQILGQKVEFLVSFYNNEISEKSEIFDDQFSVERPDGSNFTLKIRSTKLEDSAMYFCASIPVGGADTEAFFGQGTRLTVV.

The chain recombines TRBV4-2 with TRBJ2-2; possibly TRBD1 for D (6 bases). The germline V gene has CDR1 LGHNA and CDR2 YNFKEQ. The CDR3 has 14 residues. Trimming left V 4 bases short and J 3 bases short, with 9 bases between. CDR3 sequence reads: CASSPGQYTGELFF. CDR3 sequence (DNA): TGTGCCAGCAGCCCCGGACAGTACACCGGGGAGCTGTTTTTT.

This chain uses TRBV7-6 with TRBJ2-2, with 7 bases lining up with TRBD2. The CDR3 covers 11 residues. The trim removed 10 bases at V and 6 bases at J, leaving 2 bases unmatched. The germline gives CDR1 SGHVS, CDR2 FNYEAQ. CDR3 loop: CAISGSGELFF. CDR3 nucleotide sequence: TGTGCCATTAGCGGGTCCGGGGAGCTGTTTTTT.